Below, 9 T cell receptor beta chains from the same sample are listed, as sequenced in a study of CD8+ T cells in alopecia areata. In each case, RNA was isolated and then reverse transcribed into cDNA as the sequencing template. The data were produced by immunoSEQ multiplex PCR, yet TCRdb's version contains in-frame clones alone and is incomplete. Found here are 180,000 or so clones, about three fifths of them singletons; the top ten hold 16%. This sample's treatment: oral pan-JAK inhibitor, 5-10 mg twice daily. Sequencing used CD4+ T cells sorted from blood, obtained at roughly week 55, from a patient treated with tofacitinib. The receptors come from a human donor with alopecia areata.

V is TRBV4-1 and J is TRBJ2-3; D is undetermined. Trimming removed 0 bases from V and 1 base from J, with 5 bases in between. The germline gives CDR1 MGHRA, CDR2 YSYEKL. The CDR3 runs to 14 residues. DNA for the CDR3: TGCGCCAGCAGCCAAGATCGGGGCACAGATACGCAGTATTTT. Its translation is CASSQDRGTDTQYF.

The CDR3 DNA follows: TGTGCCATCAGTGAAGCCGGTGAGGGATCGTACACCGGGGAGCTGTTTTTT. Translating it yields CAISEAGEGSYTGELFF. This chain connects TRBV10-3 to TRBJ2-2; D is possibly TRBD2 (5 bases). The CDR3 totals 17 residues. Looked up from germline, CDR1 is ENHRY and CDR2 is SYGVKD. V lost 3 bases and J lost 3, with 17 bases in between.

This sequence joins TRBV7-2 and TRBJ2-7; D is possibly TRBD1 (6 bases). This CDR3 region has 13 residues. Looked up from germline, CDR1 is SGHTA and CDR2 is FQGNSA. Trimming cost V 3 bases and J 7 bases, with 13 bases left between them. Here the CDR3 DNA reads TGTGCCAGCAGCTTTGGGACCCAGGGGGAGCAGTACTTC. Translating it yields CASSFGTQGEQYF.

This chain uses TRBV9 with TRBJ1-1; D is ambiguous. Trimming left V 0 bases short and J 7 bases short, with 16 bases between. Per the germline V gene, CDR1 is SGDLS and CDR2 is YYNGEE. This CDR3 has 15 amino acids. CDR3 residues: CASSVALTDVYEAFF. CDR3 bases: TGTGCCAGCAGCGTAGCATTAACGGACGTTTATGAAGCTTTCTTT.

The chain couples TRBV27 to TRBJ2-3; the D is unclear. This CDR3 is built from 10 residues. Trimming took off 10 bases at V and 2 bases at J, with 4 bases between the two ends. Per germline, CDR1 MNHEY and CDR2 SMNVEV (reference sequence). This CDR3 reads CATTTDTQYF. CDR3 coding DNA: TGTGCCACCACCACAGATACGCAGTATTTT.

The chain combines TRBV11-2 with TRBJ2-3; either TRBD1 or TRBD2 may fit D (6 bases each). The V and J ends lost 1 base and 9 bases respectively, with 20 bases between them. Germline values: CDR1 SGHAT, CDR2 FQNNGV. The CDR3 is made up of 16 amino acids. In DNA, the CDR3 is TGTGCCAGCAGCTTAGGGACCCAGAGGGGGGTTGGCACGCAGTATTTT. Its translation is CASSLGTQRGVGTQYF.

This rearrangement joins TRBV7-9 to TRBJ2-3; D not resolved. CDR3 size: 15 residues. Deletions cut 4 bases from V and 3 bases from J, with 14 bases between. Germline V CDR1 and CDR2: SEHNR, FQNEAQ (reference sequence). The CDR3 reads CASSSPVGVTDTQYF. The DNA for the CDR3 is TGTGCCAGCAGCTCTCCGGTTGGGGTGACAGATACGCAGTATTTT.

The chain links TRBV11-2 to TRBJ1-6; possibly TRBD1 for D (5 bases). The CDR3 contains 15 residues. Germline CDR1 is SGHAT and CDR2 is FQNNGV. Trimming took 1 base from V and 10 from J, leaving 14 bases between them. This CDR3 is CASSLAAWRGSPLHF. The CDR3 nucleotides are TGTGCCAGCAGCTTAGCTGCTTGGAGGGGATCACCCCTCCACTTT.

This clone came up once. The chain employs TRBV5-1 and TRBJ1-5; 8 nucleotides align to TRBD1. This CDR3 has 16 amino acids. Trimming removed 3 bases from V and 1 base from J; junction bases left unmatched: 6. Germline V gene lookup returns CDR1 SGHRS and CDR2 YFSETQ. Here the CDR3 reads CASSWTGNGSNQPQHF. CDR3 DNA sequence: TGCGCCAGCAGCTGGACAGGGAACGGGAGCAATCAGCCCCAGCATTTT.